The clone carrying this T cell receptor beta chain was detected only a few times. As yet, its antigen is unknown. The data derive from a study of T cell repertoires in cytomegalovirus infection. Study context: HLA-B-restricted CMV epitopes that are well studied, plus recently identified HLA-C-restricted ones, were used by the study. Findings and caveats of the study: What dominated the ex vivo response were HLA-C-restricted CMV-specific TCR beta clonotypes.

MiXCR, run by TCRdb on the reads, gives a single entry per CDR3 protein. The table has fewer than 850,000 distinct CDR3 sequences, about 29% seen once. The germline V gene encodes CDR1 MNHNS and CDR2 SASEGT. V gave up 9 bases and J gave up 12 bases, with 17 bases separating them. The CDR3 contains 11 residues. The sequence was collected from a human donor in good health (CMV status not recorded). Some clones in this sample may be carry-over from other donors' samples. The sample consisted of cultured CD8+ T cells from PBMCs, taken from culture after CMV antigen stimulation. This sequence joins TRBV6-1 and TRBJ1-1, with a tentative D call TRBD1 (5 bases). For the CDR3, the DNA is TGTGCCAGTTTAGGGGCGGGCGCGACTTTCTTT. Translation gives CASLGAGATFF.